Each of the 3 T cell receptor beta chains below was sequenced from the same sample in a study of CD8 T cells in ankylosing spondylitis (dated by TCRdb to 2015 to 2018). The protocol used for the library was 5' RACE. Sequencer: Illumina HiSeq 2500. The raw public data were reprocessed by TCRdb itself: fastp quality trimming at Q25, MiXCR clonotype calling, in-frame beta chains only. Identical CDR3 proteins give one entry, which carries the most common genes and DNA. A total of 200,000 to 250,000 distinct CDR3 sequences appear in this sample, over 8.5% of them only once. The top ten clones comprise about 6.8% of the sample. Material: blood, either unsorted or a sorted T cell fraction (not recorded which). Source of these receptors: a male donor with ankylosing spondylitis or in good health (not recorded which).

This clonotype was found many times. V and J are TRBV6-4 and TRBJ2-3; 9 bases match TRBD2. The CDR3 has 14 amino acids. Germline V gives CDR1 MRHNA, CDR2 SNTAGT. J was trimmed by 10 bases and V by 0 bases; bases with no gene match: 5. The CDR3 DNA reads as TGTGCCAGCAGTGACTCGGGTGAGCGGGGGGCGCAGTATTTT. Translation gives CASSDSGERGAQYF.

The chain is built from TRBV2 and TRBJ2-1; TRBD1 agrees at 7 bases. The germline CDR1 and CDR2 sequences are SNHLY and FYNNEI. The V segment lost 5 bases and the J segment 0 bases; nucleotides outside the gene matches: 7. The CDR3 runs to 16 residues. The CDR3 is CASSPGQAISYNEQFF. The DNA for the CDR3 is TGTGCCAGCAGTCCCGGACAGGCGATCTCCTACAATGAGCAGTTCTTC. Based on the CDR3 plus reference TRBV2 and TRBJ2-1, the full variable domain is EPEVTQTPSHQVTQMGQEVILRCVPISNHLYFYWYRQILGQKVEFLVSFYNNEISEKSEIFDDQFSVERPDGSNFTLKIRSTKLEDSAMYFCASSPGQAISYNEQFFGPGTRLTVL.

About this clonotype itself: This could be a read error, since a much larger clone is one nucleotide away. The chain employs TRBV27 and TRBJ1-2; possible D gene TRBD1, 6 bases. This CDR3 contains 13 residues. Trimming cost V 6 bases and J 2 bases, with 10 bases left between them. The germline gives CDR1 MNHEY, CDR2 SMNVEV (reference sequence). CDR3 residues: CASSRQANYGYTF. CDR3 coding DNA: TGTGCCAGCAGCAGACAGGCCAACTATGGCTACACCTTC.